These T cell receptor beta chains were read from a single sample in a study of T cell repertoires in cytomegalovirus infection. Using its own MiXCR run on the reads, TCRdb lists one record per CDR3 protein. This table has about 340,000 distinct CDR3 sequences, roughly 28% appearing once. These receptors have no known antigen. Material: cultured PBMCs, obtained from culture after CMV antigen stimulation. Every receptor here comes from a human donor in good health (CMV status not recorded). Some clones in this sample may be carry-over from other donors' samples. CDR3s include the opening cysteine and the closing phenylalanine or tryptophan. Each record gives: D gene, clone size, J gene, CDR3 length, V gene, CDR3 DNA, CDR3 protein. A D gene is named only where the DNA matches it firmly. Clone size is shown for a subset of rows, as once, few, many or a class of expanded clone.

>-|few|TRBJ2-7|14|TRBV10-3
TGTGCCATCAGTCCAGGGACCGTACCCTACGAGCAGTACTTC
CAISPGTVPYEQYF
>-|-|TRBJ1-1|14|TRBV7-2
TGTGCCAGCAGCTTAGGGCCACTTAACACTGAAGCTTTCTTT
CASSLGPLNTEAFF
>-|-|TRBJ1-2|15|TRBV15
TGTGCCACCAGCAGAGAACTGAGCGCTAACTATGGCTACACCTTC
CATSRELSANYGYTF
>-|-|TRBJ2-1|12|TRBV20-1
TGCAGTGCTAGCCACTCCGGGACCGAGCAGTTCTTC
CSASHSGTEQFF
>-|few|TRBJ1-5|16|TRBV7-2
TGTGCCAGCAGCTCCGGCACAGGGTTTCTCAATCAGCCCCAGCATTTT
CASSSGTGFLNQPQHF
>TRBD1|-|TRBJ2-5|14|TRBV7-9
TGTGCCAGCAGCGCACAGGGGGTCCAAGAGACCCAGTACTTC
CASSAQGVQETQYF
>TRBD2|-|TRBJ2-1|18|TRBV24-1
TGTGCCACCAGTGACCCCGGACTAGCGGCGAGCTCCTACAATGAGCAGTTCTTC
CATSDPGLAASSYNEQFF
>-|many|TRBJ1-6|15|TRBV4-2
TGTGCCAGCAGCGGGTCCAGCCAATATAATTCACCCCTCCACTTT
CASSGSSQYNSPLHF
>-|-|TRBJ1-5|15|TRBV6-6
TGTGCCAGCAGTTACCTGCAGGCCGCCAATCAGCCCCAGCATTTT
CASSYLQAANQPQHF
>-|-|TRBJ2-7|14|TRBV7-2
TGTGCCAGCAGCTTTCAGGGGTCAGGGTACGAGCAGTACTTC
CASSFQGSGYEQYF
>-|-|TRBJ1-5|16|TRBV20-1
TGCAGTGCTAGAGATCCGAGGGTGGGAAGCAATCAGCCCCAGCATTTT
CSARDPRVGSNQPQHF
>TRBD1|many|TRBJ2-2|13|TRBV7-2
TGTGCCAGCAGCGGGACAGGGGCCGGGGAGCTGTTTTTT
CASSGTGAGELFF
>-|few|TRBJ2-1|15|TRBV29-1
TGCAGCGCTCGCTTTGTGGGGTCGAACTACAATGAGCAGTTCTTC
CSARFVGSNYNEQFF
>-|-|TRBJ2-3|14|TRBV14
TGTGCCAGCAGCCAAGAAGGGCTAAGGGATACGCAGTATTTT
CASSQEGLRDTQYF
>-|many|TRBJ1-1|14|TRBV7-2
TGTGCCAGCAGCCCCCGGATCCAGTACACTGAAGCTTTCTTT
CASSPRIQYTEAFF
>-|-|TRBJ1-6|14|TRBV7-4
TGTGCCACCCAGCCAGCGGATTATAATTCACCCCTCCACTTT
CATQPADYNSPLHF
>-|few|TRBJ2-5|14|TRBV10-3
TGTGCCATCAGACGTCACAAGACCCAAGAGACCCAGTACTTC
CAIRRHKTQETQYF
>TRBD2|few|TRBJ2-7|17|TRBV6-2/TRBV6-3
TGTGCCAGCAGTAAAGCGAGGACTAGCGGAGTAACCTACGAGCAGTACTTC
CASSKARTSGVTYEQYF
>TRBD1|few|TRBJ1-3|15|TRBV9
TGTGCCAGCAGCGCCGGGGACAGCTCTGGAAACACCATATATTTT
CASSAGDSSGNTIYF
>TRBD1|few|TRBJ1-2|18|TRBV10-3
TGTGCCATCAGTGAGTTAGGGGCAGGGGGCTCCCCTAACTATGGCTACACCTTC
CAISELGAGGSPNYGYTF
>-|-|TRBJ2-3|15|TRBV10-3
TGTGCCATTAGGGCCGACAGGGACTTTTCAGATACGCAGTATTTT
CAIRADRDFSDTQYF
>-|-|TRBJ2-7|15|TRBV7-3
TGTGCCAGCAGCCCCGCCGGGATTGACTCCTACGAGCAGTACTTC
CASSPAGIDSYEQYF
>-|-|TRBJ2-3|16|TRBV20-1
TGCAGTGCTAGAGATATCCAGGGAGTGAACACAGATACGCAGTATTTT
CSARDIQGVNTDTQYF
>TRBD1|-|TRBJ2-2|18|TRBV28
TGTGCCAGCAGTTCCCCCCCGGGGACAGGCCCGAACACCGGGGAGCTGTTTTTT
CASSSPPGTGPNTGELFF
>-|-|TRBJ1-5|15|TRBV7-9
TGTGCCAGCAGCTTATTTAGGGACACTGAATCGCCCCAGCATTTT
CASSLFRDTESPQHF
>TRBD2|-|TRBJ2-5|17|TRBV27
TGTGCCAGCAGGAACAGGGCTAGCGGGGGGTCACAAGAGACCCAGTACTTC
CASRNRASGGSQETQYF
>TRBD2|many|TRBJ2-7|18|TRBV4-2
TGTGCCAGCAGCCAAGCCTCCGGGACTAGCGGCCCCTCCTACGAGCAGTACTTC
CASSQASGTSGPSYEQYF
>TRBD1|-|TRBJ2-7|16|TRBV7-8
TGTGCCAGCAGACGGACAGGGGAGTTCCGCGACTACGAGCAGTACTTC
CASRRTGEFRDYEQYF
>TRBD2|-|TRBJ2-1|17|TRBV3-1
TGTGCCAGCAGCCAAGAATGGCTAGCGGGAAGGCCCAATGAGCAGTTCTTC
CASSQEWLAGRPNEQFF
>TRBD1|-|TRBJ1-3|15|TRBV27
TGTGCCAGCAGCCGGGACAGTAACTCTGGAAACACCATATATTTT
CASSRDSNSGNTIYF
>-|-|TRBJ2-4|17|TRBV4-1
TGCGCCAGCAGCCAAGACAGGGGTGGGATGGCCAAAAACATTCAGTACTTC
CASSQDRGGMAKNIQYF
>-|few|TRBJ2-3|14|TRBV6-1
TGTGCCAGCAGTGAACCCTTTACCACAGATACGCAGTATTTT
CASSEPFTTDTQYF
>TRBD1|-|TRBJ2-5|16|TRBV18
TGTGCCAGCTCACCTCCTACAGGGGGACACCAAGAGACCCAGTACTTC
CASSPPTGGHQETQYF
>-|-|TRBJ2-1|14|TRBV24-1
TGTGCCACCAGTGCCCCTGGGCGGTTGGATGGTGAGTTCTTC
CATSAPGRLDGEFF
>TRBD1|-|TRBJ2-6|18|TRBV11-3
TGTGCCAGCAGCCCGGGGACAGGGGGTGCAGCTGGGGCCAACGTCCTGACTTTC
CASSPGTGGAAGANVLTF
>-|few|TRBJ2-7|13|TRBV6-1
TGTGCCAGCAGTGAAACCGCGATGAGAGAGCAGTACTTC
CASSETAMREQYF
>-|-|TRBJ2-3|14|TRBV30
TGTGCCTGGAGTGTACTTGGCGGAACAGATACGCAGTATTTT
CAWSVLGGTDTQYF
>-|-|TRBJ1-2|13|TRBV19
TGTGCCAGTAGTATAGCGGAGAACTATGGCTACACCTTC
CASSIAENYGYTF
>TRBD2|many|TRBJ2-5|17|TRBV7-8
TGTGCCAGCAGCCTACCGACAGCGGGAGGGCCTAAAGAGACCCAGTACTTC
CASSLPTAGGPKETQYF
>-|-|TRBJ2-3|13|TRBV5-1
TGCGCCAGCGCTCGCTTCACGGCAGATACGCAGTATTTT
CASARFTADTQYF
>-|few|TRBJ1-3|17|TRBV7-9
TGTGCCAGCAGGCAAATTCGCAACAAGTCAGCTGGAAACACCATATATTTT
CASRQIRNKSAGNTIYF
>TRBD1|-|TRBJ1-2|15|TRBV2
TGTGCCAGCAGGACCGGACAGGGAGGACACTATGGCTACACCTTC
CASRTGQGGHYGYTF
>-|many|TRBJ1-4|15|TRBV6-1
TGTGCCAGCAGTCCCCTTTTTGCAACTAATGAAAAACTGTTTTTT
CASSPLFATNEKLFF
>-|few|TRBJ1-6|14|TRBV13
TGTGCCAGCAGCTCCGACAGACTAAATTCACCCCTCCACTTT
CASSSDRLNSPLHF
>-|-|TRBJ1-1|15|TRBV27
TGTGCCAGCAGCTCCGGGATCGGGCCTAACACTGAAGCTTTCTTT
CASSSGIGPNTEAFF
>-|-|TRBJ1-4|16|TRBV10-3
TGTGCCACCATGCCTCGTCCATCCTCAACTAATGAAAAACTGTTTTTT
CATMPRPSSTNEKLFF
>TRBD1|-|TRBJ1-2|12|TRBV10-3
TGTGCCATCAGTGAGACAGGGGACGGCTACACCTTC
CAISETGDGYTF
>-|-|TRBJ1-1|15|TRBV5-1
TGCGCCAGCAGCTTGACGGGGGGCGTGAACACTGAAGCTTTCTTT
CASSLTGGVNTEAFF
>-|-|TRBJ2-1|14|TRBV7-3
TGTGCCAGCAGCGTCGCAATAGGAGACGGTGAGCAGTTCTTC
CASSVAIGDGEQFF
>-|-|TRBJ1-1|12|TRBV7-2
TGTGCCAGCAGCCACGACAGGCGAGAAGCTTTCTTT
CASSHDRREAFF
>TRBD2|-|TRBJ2-4|18|TRBV20-1
TGCAGTGCTAGCAGGGCTAGCGGTGCTTACCGGGAAACGAACATTCAGTACTTC
CSASRASGAYRETNIQYF
>-|few|TRBJ2-2|15|TRBV7-2
TGTGCCAGCAGCTTTCGCACTCGCGGGACCGGGGAGCTGTTTTTT
CASSFRTRGTGELFF
>-|few|TRBJ2-7|15|TRBV7-8
TGTGCCAGCAGCGCCGGGACAACGAACGGCCACGAGCAGTACTTC
CASSAGTTNGHEQYF
>TRBD1|once|TRBJ1-5|15|TRBV12-3/TRBV12-4
TGTGCCAGCAGTTTATATGGGACAGAGTCATCCCCCCAGCATTTT
CASSLYGTESSPQHF
>-|-|TRBJ1-1|12|TRBV7-2
TGTGCCAGCAGCCCGCACGGGAGACTGGCTTTCTTT
CASSPHGRLAFF
>-|-|TRBJ1-6|17|TRBV20-1
TGCAGTGCTACCACCGGACTCTACACGAGGTATAATTCACCCCTCCACTTT
CSATTGLYTRYNSPLHF
>TRBD1|-|TRBJ1-2|13|TRBV10-3
TGTGCCATCAGGGCAGGGGGTGGAGATGGCTACACCTTC
CAIRAGGGDGYTF
>TRBD1|-|TRBJ1-5|16|TRBV7-9
TGTGCCAGCAGCGCGACGGACAGGGAACTGAATCAGCCCCAGCATTTT
CASSATDRELNQPQHF
>TRBD1|few|TRBJ2-7|15|TRBV7-3
TGTGCCAGCAGCTTAATGCAGGGGGCCCTCTACGAGCAGTACTTC
CASSLMQGALYEQYF
>-|-|TRBJ1-3|15|TRBV10-2
TGCGCCAGCAGTCTGCCCTTGACCGCTGGAAACACCATATATTTT
CASSLPLTAGNTIYF